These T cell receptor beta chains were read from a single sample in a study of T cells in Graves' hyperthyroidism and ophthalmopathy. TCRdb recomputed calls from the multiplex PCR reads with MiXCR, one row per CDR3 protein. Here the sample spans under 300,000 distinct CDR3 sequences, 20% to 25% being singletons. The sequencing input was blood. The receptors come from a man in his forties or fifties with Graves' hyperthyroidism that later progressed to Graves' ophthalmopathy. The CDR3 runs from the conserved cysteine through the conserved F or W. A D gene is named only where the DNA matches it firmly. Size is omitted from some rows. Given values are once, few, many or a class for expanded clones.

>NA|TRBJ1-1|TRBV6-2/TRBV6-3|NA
TGTGCCAGCAGTTATTCGGGGATTGTCTACACTGAAGCTTTCTTT
CASSYSGIVYTEAFF
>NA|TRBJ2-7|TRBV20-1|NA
TGCAGTGCCTTGACAGGTGATTATGGCGAGCAGTACTTC
CSALTGDYGEQYF
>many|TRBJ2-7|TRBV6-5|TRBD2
TGTGCCAGCAGCGGACTAGCGGGATCCTACGAGCAGTACTTC
CASSGLAGSYEQYF
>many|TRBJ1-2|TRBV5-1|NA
TGCGCCAGCAGCGAGGACAGAAACTATGGCTACACCTTC
CASSEDRNYGYTF
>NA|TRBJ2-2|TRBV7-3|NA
TGTGCCAGCAGCCATTCCCCAGACCAAACCGGGGAGCTGTTTTTT
CASSHSPDQTGELFF
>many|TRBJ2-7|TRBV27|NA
TGTGCCAGCAGTTTAGGTCGGGGGTCAACCTACGAGCAGTACTTC
CASSLGRGSTYEQYF
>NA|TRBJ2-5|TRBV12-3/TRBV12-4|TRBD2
TGTGCCAGCAGTTTTGGACTAGCGGGAGGTAGAAAGGAGACCCAGTACTTC
CASSFGLAGGRKETQYF
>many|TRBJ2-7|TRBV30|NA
TGTGCCTGGAGTCGACAGGGAGGCGAGCAGTACTTC
CAWSRQGGEQYF
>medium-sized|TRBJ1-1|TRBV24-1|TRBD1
TGTGCCACCAGTTCGGGACAGGCTGAAGCTTTCTTT
CATSSGQAEAFF
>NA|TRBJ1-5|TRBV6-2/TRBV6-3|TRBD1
TGTGCCAGCAGCCGGACAGGTAACAATCAGCCCCAGCATTTT
CASSRTGNNQPQHF
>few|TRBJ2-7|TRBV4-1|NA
TGCGCCAGCAGCCCTAGCTTGGAGGACGAGCAGTACTTC
CASSPSLEDEQYF
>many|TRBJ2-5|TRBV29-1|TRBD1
TGCAGCGTTGAGGCAAACTCGGGACAGGGGAAAGAGACCCAGTACTTC
CSVEANSGQGKETQYF
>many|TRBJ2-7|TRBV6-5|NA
TGTGCCAGCAGTTATCCGGGGTCCTACGAGCAGTACTTC
CASSYPGSYEQYF
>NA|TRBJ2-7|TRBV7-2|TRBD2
TGTGCCAGCAGCCAATGGACTAGCGCCTACGAGCAGTACTTC
CASSQWTSAYEQYF
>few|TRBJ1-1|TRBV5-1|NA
TGCGCCAGCAGCCTTACGGCAGGGCCGCACACTGAAGCTTTCTTT
CASSLTAGPHTEAFF
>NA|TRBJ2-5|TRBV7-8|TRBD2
TGTGCCAGCAGCTTAATGATCTCTAGCGGGAGTATAGAGACCCAGTACTTC
CASSLMISSGSIETQYF
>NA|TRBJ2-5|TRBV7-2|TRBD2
TGTGCCAGCAGCTTAGCAAACCCGGGAGGTATCGTGGGGGAGACCCAGTACTTC
CASSLANPGGIVGETQYF
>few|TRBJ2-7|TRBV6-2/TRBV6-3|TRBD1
TGTGCCAGCAGCTCCCGTGGGACAGGGAGCTACGAGCAGTACTTC
CASSSRGTGSYEQYF
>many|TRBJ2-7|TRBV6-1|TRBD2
TGTGCCAGCAGTGTGGAGACTAGCGGGTCGTACGAGCAGTACTTC
CASSVETSGSYEQYF
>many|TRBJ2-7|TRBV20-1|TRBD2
TGCAGTGCCAAGCGGTTGGGGGACTACTACGAGCAGTACTTC
CSAKRLGDYYEQYF
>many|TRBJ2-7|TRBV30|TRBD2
TGTGCCTGGAGCTTCCCCGGGACTAGGAACGAGCAGTACTTC
CAWSFPGTRNEQYF
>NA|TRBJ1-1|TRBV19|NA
TGTGCCAGTAGTTGGTCCGGAGAAATGAACACTGAAGCTTTCTTT
CASSWSGEMNTEAFF
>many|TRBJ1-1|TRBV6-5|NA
TGTGCCAGCAGTTACGTCCGGGGTAACACTGAAGCTTTCTTT
CASSYVRGNTEAFF
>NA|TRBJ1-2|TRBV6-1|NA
TGTGCCAGCGCTAGGGACTATGGCTACACCTTC
CASARDYGYTF
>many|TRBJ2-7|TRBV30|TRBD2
TGTGCCTGGAGTGAGGTAGCGGGCACCTACGAGCAGTACTTC
CAWSEVAGTYEQYF
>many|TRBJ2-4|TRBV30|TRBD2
TGTGCCTGCTCTAGCGGGGTGCTAGCCAAAAACATTCAGTACTTC
CACSSGVLAKNIQYF
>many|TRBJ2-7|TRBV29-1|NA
TGCAGCGCCGGCACCGGGACAATTTCCTACGAGCAGTACTTC
CSAGTGTISYEQYF
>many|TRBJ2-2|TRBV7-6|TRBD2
TGTGCCAGCAGCCGAAGACTAGCGGGGAACACCGGGGAGCTGTTTTTT
CASSRRLAGNTGELFF
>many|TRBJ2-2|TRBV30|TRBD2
TGTGCCTGGAGTGGAGTAGCGGGGACTACCGGGGAGCTGTTTTTT
CAWSGVAGTTGELFF
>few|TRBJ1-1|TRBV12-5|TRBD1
TGTGCTAGTGGTCCCCTACAGGGGAGGGGGAACACTGAAGCTTTCTTT
CASGPLQGRGNTEAFF
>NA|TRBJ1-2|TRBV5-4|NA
TGTGCCAGCAGCCCCTGGGCCGGTTCCTATGGCTACACCTTC
CASSPWAGSYGYTF
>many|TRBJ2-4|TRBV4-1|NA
TGCGCCAGCAGCCAAGAGACAGTAACAAACATTCAGTACTTC
CASSQETVTNIQYF
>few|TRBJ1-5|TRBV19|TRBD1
TGTGCCAGTAAGGGACAGCTGGTCCTAAATCAGCCCCAGCATTTT
CASKGQLVLNQPQHF
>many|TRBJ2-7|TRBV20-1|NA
TGCAGTGCTAGAGATCAGTGGTACGAGCAGTACTTC
CSARDQWYEQYF
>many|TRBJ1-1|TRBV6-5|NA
TGTGCCAGCAGTTGGGAGGATGAAGCTTTCTTT
CASSWEDEAFF
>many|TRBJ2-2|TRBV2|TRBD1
TGTGCCAGCAGTGGGACAGGGACGAACACCGGGGAGCTGTTTTTT
CASSGTGTNTGELFF
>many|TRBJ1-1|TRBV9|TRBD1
TGTGCCAGCAGCTCCTGGACAGGGGGTACTGAAGCCTTCTTT
CASSSWTGGTEAFF
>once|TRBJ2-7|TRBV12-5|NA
TGTGCTAGTGGGGTACCGGGAGATACCTACGAGCAGTACTTC
CASGVPGDTYEQYF
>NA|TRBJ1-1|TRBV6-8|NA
TGTGCCAGCAGGGCGAAAAACGGTGAAGGGAACACTGAAGCTTTCTTT
CASRAKNGEGNTEAFF
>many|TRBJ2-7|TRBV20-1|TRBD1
TGCAGTGCTAGTGGACAGGGCTGGGAGCAGTACTTC
CSASGQGWEQYF
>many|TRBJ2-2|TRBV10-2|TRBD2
TGCGCCAGCAGTGACCATCGTAGCGGGAGGAACACCGGGGAGCTGTTTTTT
CASSDHRSGRNTGELFF
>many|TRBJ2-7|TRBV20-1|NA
TGCAGTGCTAGCCCTTCCGAGCAGTACTTC
CSASPSEQYF